The rows below give T cell receptor beta chains drawn from one sample of a study of shared clonotypes between healthy human individuals. The protocol was immunoSEQ multiplex PCR, while the TCRdb copy is restricted to in-frame clones and leaves out a portion. The sample yields some 2 million clones, just under 95% seen once. The sample taken for sequencing was naive CD8+ T cells sorted from blood. All receptors derive from a man younger than 35 in good health. Both conserved end residues are part of each CDR3. The D gene is left open where the match is weak. Clone size is not always given. Where it is, it says once, few, many or a class for expanded clones.

CDR3 length,clone size,J gene,D gene,V gene,CDR3 DNA,CDR3 protein
11,.,TRBJ1-1,.,TRBV7-9,TGTGCCATTTTTGGCGCTGAAGGAGCTTTCTTT,CAIFGAEGAFF
16,.,TRBJ2-1,.,TRBV7-8,TGTGCCAGCAGCTTAGTGGGGCTGAGCTCCTACAATGAGCAGTTCTTC,CASSLVGLSSYNEQFF
16,.,TRBJ2-7,TRBD2,TRBV27,TGTGCCAGCAGCCTTGGCGGACTAGCGGGGTTTTACGAGCAGTACTTC,CASSLGGLAGFYEQYF
15,.,TRBJ1-1,TRBD1,TRBV6-5,TGTGCCAGCAGTTACGATGTCAGGGGGGACACTGAAGCTTTCTTT,CASSYDVRGDTEAFF
14,.,TRBJ2-1,.,TRBV6-5,TGTGCCAGCAGTTACCGGGGAGCCTACAATGAGCAGTTCTTC,CASSYRGAYNEQFF
15,few,TRBJ2-7,.,TRBV25-1,TGTGCCAGCAGTGAAGCGGAATTAGGCACCTACGAGCAGTACTTC,CASSEAELGTYEQYF
16,.,TRBJ1-3,.,TRBV4-1,TGCGCCAGCAGCCAAGAAGGTCAGCACTCTGGAAACACCATATATTTT,CASSQEGQHSGNTIYF
17,.,TRBJ2-1,TRBD2,TRBV4-1,TGCGCCAGCAGCCAAGGACTAGCAAGCCCCCTCTACAATGAGCAGTTCTTC,CASSQGLASPLYNEQFF
14,once,TRBJ2-7,TRBD2,TRBV29-1,TGCAGCGTTGAACTAGCGGGAGGCTGGGACGAGCAGTACTTC,CSVELAGGWDEQYF
15,.,TRBJ1-6,.,TRBV7-8,TGTGCCAGCAGCATATTGGACAGATTTAATTCACCCCTCCACTTT,CASSILDRFNSPLHF
13,.,TRBJ2-1,.,TRBV13,TGTGCCAGCAGCAATGGATCGGGGCATGAGCAGTTCTTC,CASSNGSGHEQFF
13,.,TRBJ2-7,.,TRBV27,TGTGCCAGCAGTTTTGGCCTCTACTACGAGCAGTACTTC,CASSFGLYYEQYF
14,.,TRBJ2-7,.,TRBV4-1,TGCGCCAGCAGCCAAGTCCCGGATGCTTACGAGCAGTACTTC,CASSQVPDAYEQYF
15,.,TRBJ2-1,TRBD1,TRBV5-1,TGCGCCAGCAGCAACCGGGACAGGGAAATGGATGAGCAGTTCTTC,CASSNRDREMDEQFF
12,.,TRBJ2-2,.,TRBV5-6,TGTGCCAGCAGCCTGGGTGGCGGGGAGCTGTTTTTT,CASSLGGGELFF
16,.,TRBJ1-3,.,TRBV6-1,TGTGCCAGCAGTGAACTTGACAGATTCTCTGGAAACACCATATATTTT,CASSELDRFSGNTIYF
14,.,TRBJ2-5,.,TRBV7-9,TGTGCCAGCAGCTTAGTTTATCGAGAAGAGACCCAGTACTTC,CASSLVYREETQYF
15,.,TRBJ2-1,.,TRBV6-5,TGTGCCAGCAGTAGGGGCCGTAATACCTACAATGAGCAGTTCTTC,CASSRGRNTYNEQFF
14,once,TRBJ1-1,.,TRBV5-4,TGTGCCAGCAGCTCAAGGGGTAGCGGCACTGAAGCTTTCTTT,CASSSRGSGTEAFF
14,.,TRBJ2-7,.,TRBV5-4,TGTGCCAGCAGCCAGCGGGCCCCTCCCTACGAGCAGTACTTC,CASSQRAPPYEQYF
15,.,TRBJ2-7,TRBD2,TRBV2,TGTGCCAGCAGACCGGGGGGGACGGTCTCCTACGAGCAGTACTTC,CASRPGGTVSYEQYF
16,.,TRBJ2-7,TRBD2,TRBV27,TGTGCCAGCAGTTTCGGGGGGGTGGTAGCGGCCTACGAGCAGTACTTC,CASSFGGVVAAYEQYF
15,.,TRBJ2-1,.,TRBV11-2,TGTGCCAGCAGCTTAGACCCCGGGACAAACAATGAGCAGTTCTTC,CASSLDPGTNNEQFF
13,.,TRBJ2-3,.,TRBV6-6,TGTGCCAGCAATGACGCCCAGACAGATACGCAGTATTTT,CASNDAQTDTQYF
12,.,TRBJ1-3,TRBD1,TRBV28,TGTGCCAGTCAAACAGGGGAGAACACCATATATTTT,CASQTGENTIYF
13,once,TRBJ2-2,.,TRBV27,TGTGCCAGCGGAGCCAGGGCGATCGGGGAGCTGTTTTTT,CASGARAIGELFF
15,once,TRBJ1-4,.,TRBV9,TGTGCCAGCAGCGTATCAGGGTCAGCTAATGAAAAACTGTTTTTT,CASSVSGSANEKLFF
14,.,TRBJ2-1,.,TRBV30,TGTGCCTGGACGCGGCCCTCCTACTACAATGAGCAGTTCTTC,CAWTRPSYYNEQFF
14,.,TRBJ2-7,TRBD1,TRBV2,TGTGCCAGCAGTGGGGACAGCAACGCCTACGAGCAGTACTTC,CASSGDSNAYEQYF
16,once,TRBJ2-2,TRBD1,TRBV13,TGTGCCAGCAGCTTAGCGGACAGGGCACTCACCGGGGAGCTGTTTTTT,CASSLADRALTGELFF
14,.,TRBJ2-7,TRBD1,TRBV28,TGTGCCAGCAGTTTTGAGGGACAGGGCTACGAGCAGTACTTC,CASSFEGQGYEQYF
15,.,TRBJ2-7,TRBD2,TRBV14,TGTGCCAGCAGCCAACTAGCGGGGGGGTCCTACGAGCAGTACTTC,CASSQLAGGSYEQYF
14,.,TRBJ2-7,TRBD1,TRBV6-1,TGTGCCAGCTCTTACTCAGGGGGAGACTACGAGCAGTACTTC,CASSYSGGDYEQYF